This T cell receptor (beta chain) originates from a study of regulatory T cells in long-lasting Graves disease. Building of the TCR beta libraries involved iRepertoire HTBI primers and Arm-PCR of CDR3 regions. TCRdb redid the calling of the multiplex PCR reads with MiXCR, one entry per CDR3 protein. The top ten hold under 20% of the sample, which has a few hundred thousand distinct CDR3 sequences, about 12% seen once. This clonotype was detected only a few times. Its cognate antigen is unknown. The CDR3 has 15 residues. Trimming took off 6 bases at V and 0 bases at J, with 12 bases between the two ends. Study-level findings and limits: Patients with persistent disease showed a bias toward TRBV28, TRBJ1-2 and TRBJ2-5.

As for time point: newly diagnosed GD, antithyroid drugs for less than 3 months. The TCR library was made from RNA extracted from PBMCs. Graves' disease diagnosis was established per American Thyroid Association guidelines. As a group, patients came from one endocrinology department in Xi'an, China. These same records also appear under a second study, on T cells in Graves' hyperthyroidism and ophthalmopathy. That paper adds: Stable hyperthyroidism and ophthalmopathy were separated using 13 V-J signatures.

This TCR came from a woman younger than 30 with Graves disease. The rearrangement uses TRBV12-3 or TRBV12-4 and TRBJ1-3; D call uncertain. The sample was peripheral blood mononuclear cells (PBMCs), taken at new diagnosis, from a patient treated with antithyroid drugs. Here the CDR3 DNA reads TGTGCCAGCAGAAACGCCGGTCGCTCTGGAAACACCATATATTTT. Translation: CASRNAGRSGNTIYF.